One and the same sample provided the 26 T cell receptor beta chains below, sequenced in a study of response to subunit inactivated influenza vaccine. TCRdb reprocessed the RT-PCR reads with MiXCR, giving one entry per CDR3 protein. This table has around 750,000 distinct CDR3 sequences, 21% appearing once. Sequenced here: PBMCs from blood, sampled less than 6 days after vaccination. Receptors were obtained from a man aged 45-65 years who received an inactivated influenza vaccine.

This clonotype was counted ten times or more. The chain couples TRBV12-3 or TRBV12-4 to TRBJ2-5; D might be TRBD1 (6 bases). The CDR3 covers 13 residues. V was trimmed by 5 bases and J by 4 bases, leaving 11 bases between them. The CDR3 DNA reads TGTGCCAGCAGTCTCACAGGGTTAGAGACCCAGTACTTC. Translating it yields CASSLTGLETQYF.

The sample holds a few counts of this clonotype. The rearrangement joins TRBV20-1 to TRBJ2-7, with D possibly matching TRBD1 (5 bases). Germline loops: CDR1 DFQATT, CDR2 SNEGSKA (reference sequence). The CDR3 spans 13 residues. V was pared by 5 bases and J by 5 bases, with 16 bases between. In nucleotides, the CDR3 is TGCAGTGCTTCTCCCAGGGCACTACACGAGCAGTACTTC. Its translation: CSASPRALHEQYF.

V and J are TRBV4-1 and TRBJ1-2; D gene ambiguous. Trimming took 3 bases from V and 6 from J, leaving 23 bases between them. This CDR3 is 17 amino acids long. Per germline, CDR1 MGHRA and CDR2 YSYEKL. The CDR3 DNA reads TGCGCCAGCAGCCAGCTAGCTTTGAGGGAGAAGGTCGATGGCTACACCTTC. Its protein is CASSQLALREKVDGYTF.

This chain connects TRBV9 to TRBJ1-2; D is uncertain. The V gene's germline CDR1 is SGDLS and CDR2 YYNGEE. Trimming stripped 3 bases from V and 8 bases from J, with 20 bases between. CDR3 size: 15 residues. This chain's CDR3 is CASSAERRIDGGYTF. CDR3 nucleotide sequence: TGTGCCAGCAGCGCAGAGCGCCGAATAGATGGGGGCTACACCTTC.

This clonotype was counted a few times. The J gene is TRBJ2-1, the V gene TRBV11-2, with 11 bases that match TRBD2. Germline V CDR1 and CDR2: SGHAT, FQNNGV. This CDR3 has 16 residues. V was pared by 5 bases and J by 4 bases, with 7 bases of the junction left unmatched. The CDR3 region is CASSPPGLAAYNEQFF. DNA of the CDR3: TGTGCCAGCAGCCCCCCGGGACTAGCGGCTTACAATGAGCAGTTCTTC.

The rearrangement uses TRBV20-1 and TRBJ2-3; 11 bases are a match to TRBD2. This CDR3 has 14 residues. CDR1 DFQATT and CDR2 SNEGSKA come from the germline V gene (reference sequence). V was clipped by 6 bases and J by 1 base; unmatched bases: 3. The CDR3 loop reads CSAALAGGTDTQYF. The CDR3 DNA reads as TGCAGTGCAGCACTAGCGGGGGGCACAGATACGCAGTATTTT.

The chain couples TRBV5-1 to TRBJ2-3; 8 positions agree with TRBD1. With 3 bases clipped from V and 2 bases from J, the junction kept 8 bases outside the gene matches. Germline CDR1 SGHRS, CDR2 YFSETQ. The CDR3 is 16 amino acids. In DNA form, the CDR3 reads TGCGCCAGCAGCTCTACAGGACAGGGCAACACAGATACGCAGTATTTT. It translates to CASSSTGQGNTDTQYF.

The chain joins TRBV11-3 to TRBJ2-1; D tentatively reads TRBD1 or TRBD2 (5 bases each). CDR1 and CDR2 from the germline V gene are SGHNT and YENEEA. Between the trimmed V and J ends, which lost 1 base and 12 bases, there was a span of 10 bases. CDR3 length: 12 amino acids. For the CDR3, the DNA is TGTGCCAGCAGCTTAGGGGGGATGGTGCAGTTCTTC. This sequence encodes CASSLGGMVQFF.

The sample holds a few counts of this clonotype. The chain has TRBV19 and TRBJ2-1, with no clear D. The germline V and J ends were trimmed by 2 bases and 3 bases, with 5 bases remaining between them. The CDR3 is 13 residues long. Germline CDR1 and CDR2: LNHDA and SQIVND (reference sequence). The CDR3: CASSINSYNEQFF. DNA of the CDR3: TGTGCCAGTAGTATAAACAGCTACAATGAGCAGTTCTTC.

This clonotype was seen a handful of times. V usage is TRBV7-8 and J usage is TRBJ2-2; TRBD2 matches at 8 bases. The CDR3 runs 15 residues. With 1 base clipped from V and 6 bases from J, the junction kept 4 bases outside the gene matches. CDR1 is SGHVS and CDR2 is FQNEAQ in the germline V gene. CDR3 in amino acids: CASSLDIGGAGELFF. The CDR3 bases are TGTGCCAGCAGCTTAGATATCGGGGGGGCCGGGGAGCTGTTTTTT.

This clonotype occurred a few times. CDR3 protein: CASSLDRTGYSYEQYF. The CDR3 bases are TGTGCCAGCAGTTTAGATCGGACAGGGTATTCCTACGAGCAGTACTTC. The rearrangement joins TRBV28 to TRBJ2-7; TRBD1 matches 8 bases. Looked up from germline, CDR1 is MDHEN and CDR2 is SYDVKM. The V gene end was trimmed by 2 bases and the J gene end by 1 base; junction bases not matched to a gene: 7. This CDR3 contains 16 residues.

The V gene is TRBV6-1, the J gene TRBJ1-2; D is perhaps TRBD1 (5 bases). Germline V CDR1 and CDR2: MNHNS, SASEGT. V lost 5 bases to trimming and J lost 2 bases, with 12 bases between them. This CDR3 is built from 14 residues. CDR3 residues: CASSRDGLNYGYTF. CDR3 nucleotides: TGTGCCAGCAGTCGGGACGGATTAAACTATGGCTACACCTTC.

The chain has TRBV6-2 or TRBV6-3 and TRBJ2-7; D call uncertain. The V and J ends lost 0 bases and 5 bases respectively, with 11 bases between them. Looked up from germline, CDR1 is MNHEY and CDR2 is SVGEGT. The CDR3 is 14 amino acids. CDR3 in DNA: TGTGCCAGCAGTTACTCTGACATCCGCCACGAGCAGTACTTC. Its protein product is CASSYSDIRHEQYF.

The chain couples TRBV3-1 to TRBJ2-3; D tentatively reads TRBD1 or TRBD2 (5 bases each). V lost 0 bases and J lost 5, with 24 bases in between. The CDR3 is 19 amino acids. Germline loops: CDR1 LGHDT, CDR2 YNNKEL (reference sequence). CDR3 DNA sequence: TGTGCCAGCAGCCAAGAACTAGTATGGGGGAGCCTCGAGGGAGATACGCAGTATTTT. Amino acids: CASSQELVWGSLEGDTQYF.

The chain's CDR3 is CASSFTSGRSYEQYF. The DNA for the CDR3 is TGCGCCAGCAGCTTCACTAGCGGTCGATCCTACGAGCAGTACTTC. The V gene is TRBV5-1, the J gene TRBJ2-7, with TRBD2 matching over 8 bases. CDR1 and CDR2 (germline): SGHRS, YFSETQ. This CDR3 region has 15 residues. V lost 2 bases, J lost 1 base, and 5 bases stayed unmatched.

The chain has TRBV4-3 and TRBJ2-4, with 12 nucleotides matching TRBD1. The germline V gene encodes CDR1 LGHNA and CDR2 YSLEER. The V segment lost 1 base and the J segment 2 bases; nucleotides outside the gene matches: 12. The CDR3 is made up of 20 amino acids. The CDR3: CASSQGDRGREKYSKNIQYF. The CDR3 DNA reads TGCGCCAGCAGCCAAGGGGACAGGGGGCGGGAAAAATATTCCAAAAACATTCAGTACTTC.

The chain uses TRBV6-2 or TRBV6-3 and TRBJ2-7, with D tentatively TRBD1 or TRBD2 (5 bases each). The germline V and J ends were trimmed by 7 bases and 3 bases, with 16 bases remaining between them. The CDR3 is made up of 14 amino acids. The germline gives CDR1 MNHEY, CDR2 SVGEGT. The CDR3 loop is CASTVLGTGYEQYF. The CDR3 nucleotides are TGTGCCAGCACCGTATTAGGGACGGGCTACGAGCAGTACTTC.

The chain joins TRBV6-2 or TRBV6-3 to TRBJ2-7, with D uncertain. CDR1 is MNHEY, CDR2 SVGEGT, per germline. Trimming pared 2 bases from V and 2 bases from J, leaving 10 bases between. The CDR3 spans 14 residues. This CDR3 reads CASSYGYITYEQYF. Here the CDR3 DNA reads TGTGCCAGCAGTTACGGATACATAACCTACGAGCAGTACTTC.

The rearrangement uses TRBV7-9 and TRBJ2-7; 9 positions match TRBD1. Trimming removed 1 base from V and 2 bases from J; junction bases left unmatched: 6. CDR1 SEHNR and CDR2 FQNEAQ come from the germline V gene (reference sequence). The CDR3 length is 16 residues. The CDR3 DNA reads TGTGCCAGCAGCTTAGTGGTGAGGACAGGGGCCTACGAGCAGTACTTC. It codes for CASSLVVRTGAYEQYF.

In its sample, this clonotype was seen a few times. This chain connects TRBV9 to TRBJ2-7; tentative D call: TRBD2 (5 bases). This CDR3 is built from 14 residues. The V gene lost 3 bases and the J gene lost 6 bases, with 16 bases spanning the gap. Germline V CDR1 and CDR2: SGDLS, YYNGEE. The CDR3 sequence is CASSGGLGEVEQYF. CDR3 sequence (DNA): TGTGCCAGCAGCGGTGGATTGGGAGAGGTCGAGCAGTACTTC.

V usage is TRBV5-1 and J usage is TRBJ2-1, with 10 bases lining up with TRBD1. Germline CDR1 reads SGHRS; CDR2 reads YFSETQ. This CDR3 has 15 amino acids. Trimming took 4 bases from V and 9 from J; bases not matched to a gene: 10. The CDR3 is CASSPDRGRPPEQFF. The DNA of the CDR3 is TGCGCCAGCAGCCCCGACAGGGGGCGCCCCCCTGAGCAGTTCTTC.

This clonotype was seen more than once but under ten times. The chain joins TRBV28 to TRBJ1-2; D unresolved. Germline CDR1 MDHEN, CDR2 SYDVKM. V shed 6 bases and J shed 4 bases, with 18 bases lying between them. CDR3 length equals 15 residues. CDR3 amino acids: CASSLLLRIPYGYTF. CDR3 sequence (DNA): TGTGCCAGCAGCCTCCTTCTACGAATTCCCTATGGCTACACCTTC.

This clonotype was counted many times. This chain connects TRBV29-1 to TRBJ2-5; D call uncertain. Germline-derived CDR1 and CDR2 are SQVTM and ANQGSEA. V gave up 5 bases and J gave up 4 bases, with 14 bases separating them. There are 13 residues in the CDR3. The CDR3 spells CSVSVSFGETQYF. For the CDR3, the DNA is TGCAGCGTTTCAGTCTCATTCGGAGAGACCCAGTACTTC. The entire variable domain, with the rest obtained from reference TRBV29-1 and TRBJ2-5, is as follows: SAVISQKPSRDICQRGTSLTIQCQVDSQVTMMFWYRQQPGQSLTLIATANQGSEATYESGFVIDKFPISRPNLTFSTLTVSNMSPEDSSIYLCSVSVSFGETQYFGPGTRLLVL.

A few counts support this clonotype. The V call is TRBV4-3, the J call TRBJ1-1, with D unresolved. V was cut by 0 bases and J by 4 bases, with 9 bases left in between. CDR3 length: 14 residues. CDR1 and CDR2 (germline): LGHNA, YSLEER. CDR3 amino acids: CASSQDRRSTEAFF. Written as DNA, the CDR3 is TGCGCCAGCAGCCAAGATCGGAGGAGCACTGAAGCTTTCTTT.

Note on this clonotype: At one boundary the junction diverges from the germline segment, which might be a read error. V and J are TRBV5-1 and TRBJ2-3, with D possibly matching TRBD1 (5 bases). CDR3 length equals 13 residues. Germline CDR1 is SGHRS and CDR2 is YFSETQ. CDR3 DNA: TGCGCCAGCAGCTTGGCAGGGCACGATACGCAGGATTTT. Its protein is CASSLAGHDTQDF.

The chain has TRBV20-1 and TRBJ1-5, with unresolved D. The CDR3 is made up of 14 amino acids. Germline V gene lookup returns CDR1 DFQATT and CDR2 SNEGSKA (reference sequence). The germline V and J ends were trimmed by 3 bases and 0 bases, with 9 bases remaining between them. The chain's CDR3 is CSASLGNSNQPQHF. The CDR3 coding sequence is TGCAGTGCTAGCCTGGGGAATAGCAATCAGCCCCAGCATTTT.